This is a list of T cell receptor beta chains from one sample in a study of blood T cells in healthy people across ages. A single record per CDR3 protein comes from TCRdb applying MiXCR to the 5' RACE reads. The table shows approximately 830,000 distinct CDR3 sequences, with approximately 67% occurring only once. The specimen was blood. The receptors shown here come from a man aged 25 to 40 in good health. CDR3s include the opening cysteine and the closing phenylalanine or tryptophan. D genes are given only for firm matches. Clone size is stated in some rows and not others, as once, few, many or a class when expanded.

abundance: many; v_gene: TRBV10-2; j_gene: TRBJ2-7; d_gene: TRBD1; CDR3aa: CASSEGQGSRDEQYF; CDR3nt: TGCGCCAGCAGTGAAGGACAGGGGTCTCGGGACGAGCAGTACTTC
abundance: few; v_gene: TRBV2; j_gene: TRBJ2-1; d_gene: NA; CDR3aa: CASSELLGRPYNEQFF; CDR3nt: TGTGCCAGCAGTGAACTGCTGGGACGGCCCTACAATGAGCAGTTCTTC
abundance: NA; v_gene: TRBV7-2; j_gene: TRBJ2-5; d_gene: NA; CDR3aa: CASSHGRIRVETQYF; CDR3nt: TGTGCCAGCAGCCACGGACGGATTCGGGTAGAGACCCAGTACTTC
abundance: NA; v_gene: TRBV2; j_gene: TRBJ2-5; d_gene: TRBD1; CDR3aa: CATAFQGAQETQYF; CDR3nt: TGTGCCACAGCGTTCCAGGGGGCTCAAGAGACCCAGTACTTC
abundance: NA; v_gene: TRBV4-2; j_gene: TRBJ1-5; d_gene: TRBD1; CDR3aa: CASSQELVIGGFQPQHF; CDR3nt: TGTGCCAGCAGCCAAGAGCTGGTAATAGGGGGCTTTCAGCCCCAGCATTTT
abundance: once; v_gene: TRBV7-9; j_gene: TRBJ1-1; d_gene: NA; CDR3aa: CASSSPTGHPVAEAFF; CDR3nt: TGTGCCAGCAGCTCTCCCACGGGACACCCAGTGGCTGAAGCTTTCTTT
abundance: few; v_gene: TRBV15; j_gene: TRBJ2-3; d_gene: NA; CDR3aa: CATSREGTASSDTQYF; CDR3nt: TGTGCCACCAGCAGAGAGGGGACCGCTTCTTCAGATACGCAGTATTTT
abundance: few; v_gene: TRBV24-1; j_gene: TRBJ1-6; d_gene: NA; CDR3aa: CATRSTDRPRRPLHF; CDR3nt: TGTGCCACCAGGTCTACCGACAGGCCACGGAGGCCCCTCCACTTT
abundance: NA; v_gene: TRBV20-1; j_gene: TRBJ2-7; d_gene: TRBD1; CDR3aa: CSATDRALDEQYF; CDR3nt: TGCAGTGCAACGGACAGGGCTCTTGACGAGCAGTACTTC
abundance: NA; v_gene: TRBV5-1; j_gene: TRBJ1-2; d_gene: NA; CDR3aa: CASSWEQAYGYTF; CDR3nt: TGCGCCAGCAGCTGGGAGCAGGCCTATGGCTACACCTTC
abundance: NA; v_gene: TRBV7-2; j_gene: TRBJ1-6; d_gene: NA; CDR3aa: CASSLTVPKDSPLHF; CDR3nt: TGTGCCAGCAGCTTGACCGTGCCGAAGGATTCACCCCTCCACTTT
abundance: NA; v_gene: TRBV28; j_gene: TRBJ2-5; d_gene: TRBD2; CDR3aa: CASIPGGQETQYF; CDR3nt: TGTGCCAGCATTCCGGGGGGGCAAGAGACCCAGTACTTC
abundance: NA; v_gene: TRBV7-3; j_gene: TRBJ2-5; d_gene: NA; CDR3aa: CASSLIGVAGSEQYF; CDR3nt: TGTGCCAGCAGCTTAATAGGTGTGGCCGGGTCGGAGCAGTACTTC
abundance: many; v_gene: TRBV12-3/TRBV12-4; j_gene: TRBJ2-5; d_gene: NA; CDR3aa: CASSPGPREGGQETQYF; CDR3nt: TGTGCCAGCAGCCCCGGGCCGAGGGAGGGGGGCCAAGAGACCCAGTACTTC
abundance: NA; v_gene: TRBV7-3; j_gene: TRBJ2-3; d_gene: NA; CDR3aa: CASSYTTDRQTSTDTQYF; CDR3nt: TGTGCCAGCAGCTACACTACTGACCGACAGACTAGCACAGATACGCAGTATTTT
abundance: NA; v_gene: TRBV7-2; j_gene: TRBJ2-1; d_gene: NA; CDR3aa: CASSSGPGSSYNEQFF; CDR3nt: TGTGCCAGCAGCTCCGGACCAGGGAGCTCCTACAATGAGCAGTTCTTC
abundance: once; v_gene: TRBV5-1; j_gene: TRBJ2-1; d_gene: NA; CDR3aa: CASSLGGLSVDEQFF; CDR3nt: TGCGCCAGCAGCTTGGGTGGGCTATCCGTAGATGAGCAGTTCTTC
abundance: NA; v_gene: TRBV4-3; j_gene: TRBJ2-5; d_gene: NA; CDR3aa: CASSPSRTGWYQETQYF; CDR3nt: TGCGCCAGCAGCCCCTCAAGGACGGGATGGTACCAAGAGACCCAGTACTTC
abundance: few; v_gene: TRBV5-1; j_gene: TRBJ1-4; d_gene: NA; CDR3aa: CASRMNPGNEKLFF; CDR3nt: TGCGCCAGCCGGATGAATCCGGGGAATGAAAAACTGTTTTTT
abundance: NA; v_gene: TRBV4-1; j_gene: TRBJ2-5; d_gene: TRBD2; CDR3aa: CASSQPGLAGPETQYF; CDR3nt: TGCGCCAGCAGCCAGCCGGGACTAGCGGGACCGGAGACCCAGTACTTC
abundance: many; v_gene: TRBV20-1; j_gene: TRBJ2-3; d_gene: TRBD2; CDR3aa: CSARLGLGVDTQYF; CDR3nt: TGCAGTGCTAGATTGGGACTAGGGGTAGATACGCAGTATTTT
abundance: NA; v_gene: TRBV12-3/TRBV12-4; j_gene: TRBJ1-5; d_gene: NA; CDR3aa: CASGEVLQPQHF; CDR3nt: TGTGCCAGCGGGGAAGTTCTTCAGCCCCAGCATTTT
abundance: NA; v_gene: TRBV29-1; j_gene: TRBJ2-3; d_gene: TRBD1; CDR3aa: CSAQRQGAIDTQYF; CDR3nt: TGCAGCGCACAAAGACAGGGGGCCATAGATACGCAGTATTTT
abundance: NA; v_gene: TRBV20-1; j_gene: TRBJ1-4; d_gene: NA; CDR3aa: CSASHEGLKLFF; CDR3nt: TGCAGTGCTAGCCACGAGGGGTTAAAACTGTTTTTT